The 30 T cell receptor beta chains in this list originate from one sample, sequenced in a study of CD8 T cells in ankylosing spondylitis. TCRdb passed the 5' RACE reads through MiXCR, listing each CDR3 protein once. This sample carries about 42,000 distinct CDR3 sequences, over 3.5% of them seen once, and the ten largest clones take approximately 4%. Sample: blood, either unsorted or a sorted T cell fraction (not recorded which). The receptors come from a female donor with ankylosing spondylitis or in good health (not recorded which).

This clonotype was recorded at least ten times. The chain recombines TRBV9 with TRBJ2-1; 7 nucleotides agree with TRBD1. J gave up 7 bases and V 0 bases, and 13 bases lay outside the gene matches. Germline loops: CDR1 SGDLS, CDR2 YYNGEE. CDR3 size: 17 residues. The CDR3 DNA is TGTGCCAGCAGCGTAGGAAGGGGGCGGTATGGCCGTAATGAGCAGTTCTTC. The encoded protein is CASSVGRGRYGRNEQFF. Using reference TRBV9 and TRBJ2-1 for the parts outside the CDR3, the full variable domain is DSGVTQTPKHLITATGQRVTLRCSPRSGDLSVYWYQQSLDQGLQFLIQYYNGEERAKGNILERFSAQQFPDLHSELNLSSLELGDSALYFCASSVGRGRYGRNEQFFGPGTRLTVL.

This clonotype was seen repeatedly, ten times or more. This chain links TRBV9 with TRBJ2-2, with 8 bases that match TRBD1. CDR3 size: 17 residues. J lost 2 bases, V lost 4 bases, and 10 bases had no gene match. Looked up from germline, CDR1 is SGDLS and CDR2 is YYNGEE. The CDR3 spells CASSRRAGGENTGELFF. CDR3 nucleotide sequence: TGTGCCAGCAGCCGGAGGGCAGGGGGCGAAAACACCGGGGAGCTGTTTTTT.

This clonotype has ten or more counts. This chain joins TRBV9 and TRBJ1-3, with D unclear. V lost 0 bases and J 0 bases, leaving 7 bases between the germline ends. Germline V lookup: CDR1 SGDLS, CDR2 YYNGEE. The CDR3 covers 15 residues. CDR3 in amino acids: CASSVATVSGNTIYF. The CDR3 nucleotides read TGTGCCAGCAGCGTAGCTACAGTCTCTGGAAACACCATATATTTT.

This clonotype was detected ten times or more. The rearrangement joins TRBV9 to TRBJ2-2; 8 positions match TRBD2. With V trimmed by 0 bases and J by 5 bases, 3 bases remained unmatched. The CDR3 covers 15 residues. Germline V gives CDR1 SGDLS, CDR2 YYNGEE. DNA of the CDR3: TGTGCCAGCAGCGTAGGGACTAGCTGGACCGGGGAGCTGTTTTTT. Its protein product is CASSVGTSWTGELFF.

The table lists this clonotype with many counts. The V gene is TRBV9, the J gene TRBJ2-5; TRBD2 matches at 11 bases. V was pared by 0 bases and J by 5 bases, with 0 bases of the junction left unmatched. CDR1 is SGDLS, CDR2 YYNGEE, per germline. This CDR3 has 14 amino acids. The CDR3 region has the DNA TGTGCCAGCAGCGTAGGGACTAGCGGGGAGACCCAGTACTTC. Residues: CASSVGTSGETQYF.

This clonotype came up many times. CDR3 residues: CASSPKQGLAANEQFF. In DNA, the CDR3 is TGTGCCAGCAGCCCCAAACAGGGACTAGCGGCCAATGAGCAGTTCTTC. The genes are TRBV9 and TRBJ2-1; 11 nucleotides match TRBD2. Trimming removed 4 bases from V and 6 bases from J; junction bases left unmatched: 9. The germline CDR1 and CDR2 sequences are SGDLS and YYNGEE. The CDR3 consists of 16 residues.

The CDR3 DNA sequence: TGTGCCAGCAGCCCATCCACCGGCACAGCATCAAACATTCAGTACTTC. This gives the protein CASSPSTGTASNIQYF. V is TRBV9 and J is TRBJ2-4; no clear D. With 4 bases removed from V and 6 bases from J, the gap between germline ends came to 20 bases. CDR3 length equals 16 residues. CDR1 is SGDLS and CDR2 is YYNGEE in the germline V gene.

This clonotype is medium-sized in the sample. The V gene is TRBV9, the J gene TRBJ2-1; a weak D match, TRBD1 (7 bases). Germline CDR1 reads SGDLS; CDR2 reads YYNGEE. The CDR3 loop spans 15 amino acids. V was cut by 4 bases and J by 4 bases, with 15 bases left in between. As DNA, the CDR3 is TGTGCCAGCAGCAGTGGAGGGACAGAATACAATGAGCAGTTCTTC. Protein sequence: CASSSGGTEYNEQFF.

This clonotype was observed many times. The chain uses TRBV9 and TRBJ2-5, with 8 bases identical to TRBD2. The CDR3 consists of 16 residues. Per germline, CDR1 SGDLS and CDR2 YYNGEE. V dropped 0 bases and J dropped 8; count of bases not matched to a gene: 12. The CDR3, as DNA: TGTGCCAGCAGCGTAGAGCTAGCGGGCTCTACCGGAACCCAGTACTTC. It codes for CASSVELAGSTGTQYF.

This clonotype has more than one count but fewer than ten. CDR3: CASSVTAATNEKLFF. CDR3 DNA: TGTGCCAGCAGCGTCACGGCAGCAACTAATGAAAAACTGTTTTTT. The rearrangement uses TRBV9 and TRBJ1-4, with no clear D. The CDR3 is 15 amino acids. Trimming took off 2 bases at V and 0 bases at J, with 8 bases between the two ends. Germline CDR1 reads SGDLS; CDR2 reads YYNGEE.

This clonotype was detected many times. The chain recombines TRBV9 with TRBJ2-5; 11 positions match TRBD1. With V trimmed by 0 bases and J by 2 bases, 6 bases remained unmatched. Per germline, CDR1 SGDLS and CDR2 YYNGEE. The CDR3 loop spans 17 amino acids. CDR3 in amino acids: CASSVAGGQGGQETQYF. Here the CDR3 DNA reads TGTGCCAGCAGCGTAGCTGGGGGACAGGGGGGACAAGAGACCCAGTACTTC.

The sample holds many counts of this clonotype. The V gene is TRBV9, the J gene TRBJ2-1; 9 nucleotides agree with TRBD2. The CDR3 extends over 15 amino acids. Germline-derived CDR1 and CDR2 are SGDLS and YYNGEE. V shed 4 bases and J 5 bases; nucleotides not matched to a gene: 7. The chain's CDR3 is CASSTLAGAHNEQFF. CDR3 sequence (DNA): TGTGCCAGCAGCACTTTAGCGGGGGCCCACAATGAGCAGTTCTTC.

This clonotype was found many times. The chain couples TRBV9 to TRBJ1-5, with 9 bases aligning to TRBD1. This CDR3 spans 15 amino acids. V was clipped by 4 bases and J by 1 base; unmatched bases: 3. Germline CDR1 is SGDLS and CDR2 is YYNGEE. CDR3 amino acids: CASSKQGASNQPQHF. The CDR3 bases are TGTGCCAGCAGCAAACAGGGGGCGAGCAATCAGCCCCAGCATTTT.

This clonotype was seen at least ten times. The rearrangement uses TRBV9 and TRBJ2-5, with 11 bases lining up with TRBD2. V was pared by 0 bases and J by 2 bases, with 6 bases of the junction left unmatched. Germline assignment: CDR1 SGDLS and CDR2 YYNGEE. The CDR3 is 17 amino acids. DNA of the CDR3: TGTGCCAGCAGCGTAGCTCCGGTAGCGGGGGGGCAAGAGACCCAGTACTTC. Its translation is CASSVAPVAGGQETQYF.

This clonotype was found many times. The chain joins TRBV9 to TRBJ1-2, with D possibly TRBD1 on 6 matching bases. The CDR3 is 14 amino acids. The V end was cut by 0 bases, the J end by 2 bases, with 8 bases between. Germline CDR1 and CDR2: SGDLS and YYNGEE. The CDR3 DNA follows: TGTGCCAGCAGCGTAGAGGACAGAAACTATGGCTACACCTTC. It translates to CASSVEDRNYGYTF.

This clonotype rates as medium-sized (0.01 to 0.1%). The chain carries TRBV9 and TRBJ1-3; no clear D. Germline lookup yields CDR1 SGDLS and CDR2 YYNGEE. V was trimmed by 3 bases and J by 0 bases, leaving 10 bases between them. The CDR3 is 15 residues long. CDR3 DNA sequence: TGTGCCAGCAGCGCAGACGGATACTCTGGAAACACCATATATTTT. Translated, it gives CASSADGYSGNTIYF. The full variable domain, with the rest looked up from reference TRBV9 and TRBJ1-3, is DSGVTQTPKHLITATGQRVTLRCSPRSGDLSVYWYQQSLDQGLQFLIQYYNGEERAKGNILERFSAQQFPDLHSELNLSSLELGDSALYFCASSADGYSGNTIYFGEGSWLTVV.

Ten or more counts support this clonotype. The CDR3 DNA is TGTGCCAGCAGCGTAGCCTCCCCAGGGGGAGATCCTGGGGCCAACGTCCTGACTTTC. Its protein is CASSVASPGGDPGANVLTF. The chain has TRBV9 and TRBJ2-6; 7 bases match TRBD1. The germline gives CDR1 SGDLS, CDR2 YYNGEE. Losses at the gene ends were 0 bases for V and 2 bases for J; bases not matched to a gene: 11. There are 19 residues in the CDR3.

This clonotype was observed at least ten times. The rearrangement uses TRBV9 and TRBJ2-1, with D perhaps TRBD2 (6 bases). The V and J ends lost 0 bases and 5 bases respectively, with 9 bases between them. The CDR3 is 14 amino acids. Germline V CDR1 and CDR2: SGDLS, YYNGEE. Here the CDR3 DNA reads TGTGCCAGCAGCGTAGGCGGGATAAACAATGAGCAGTTCTTC. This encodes CASSVGGINNEQFF.

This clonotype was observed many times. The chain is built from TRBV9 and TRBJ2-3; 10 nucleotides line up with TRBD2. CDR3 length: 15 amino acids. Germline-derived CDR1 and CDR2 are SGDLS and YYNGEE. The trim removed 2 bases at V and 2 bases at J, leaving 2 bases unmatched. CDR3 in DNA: TGTGCCAGCAGCGTTACTAGCGGGGTCACAGATACGCAGTATTTT. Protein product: CASSVTSGVTDTQYF.

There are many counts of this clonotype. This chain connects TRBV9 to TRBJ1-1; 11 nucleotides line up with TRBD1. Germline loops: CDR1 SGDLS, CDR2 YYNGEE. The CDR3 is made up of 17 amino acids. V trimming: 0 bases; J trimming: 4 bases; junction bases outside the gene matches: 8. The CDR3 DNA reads TGTGCCAGCAGCGTAGTAGTTGGGACAGGGGGTTCCACTGAAGCTTTCTTT. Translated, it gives CASSVVVGTGGSTEAFF.

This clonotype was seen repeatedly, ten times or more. CDR3 nucleotides: TGTGCCAGCAGCCTAATAGCGGGGGGGGGCCCGGATACGCAGTATTTT. This codes for CASSLIAGGGPDTQYF. The V gene is TRBV9, the J gene TRBJ2-3, with 11 nucleotides matching TRBD2. J was trimmed by 6 bases and V by 4 bases; bases with no gene match: 10. The CDR3 sequence is 16 residues long. The germline V gene has CDR1 SGDLS and CDR2 YYNGEE.

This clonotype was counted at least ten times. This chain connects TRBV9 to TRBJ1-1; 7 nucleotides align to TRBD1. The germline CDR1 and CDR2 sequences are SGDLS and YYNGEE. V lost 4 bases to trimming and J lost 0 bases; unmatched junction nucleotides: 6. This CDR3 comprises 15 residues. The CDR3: CASSIRDSMNTEAFF. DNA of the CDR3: TGTGCCAGCAGCATCCGGGACAGTATGAACACTGAAGCTTTCTTT.

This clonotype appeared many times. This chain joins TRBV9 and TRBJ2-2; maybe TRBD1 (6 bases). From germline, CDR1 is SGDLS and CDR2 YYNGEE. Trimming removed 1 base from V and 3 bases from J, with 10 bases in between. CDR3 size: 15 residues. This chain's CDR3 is CASSVQGRYTGELFF. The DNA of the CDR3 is TGTGCCAGCAGCGTACAGGGGCGGTACACCGGGGAGCTGTTTTTT. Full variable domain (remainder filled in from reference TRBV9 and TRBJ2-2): DSGVTQTPKHLITATGQRVTLRCSPRSGDLSVYWYQQSLDQGLQFLIQYYNGEERAKGNILERFSAQQFPDLHSELNLSSLELGDSALYFCASSVQGRYTGELFFGEGSRLTVL.

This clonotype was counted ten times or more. CDR3 amino acids: CASSVSEQGYEQYF. The DNA of the CDR3 is TGTGCCAGCAGCGTATCGGAACAGGGGTACGAGCAGTACTTC. The chain combines TRBV9 with TRBJ2-7, with 7 positions matching TRBD1. Per the germline V gene, CDR1 is SGDLS and CDR2 is YYNGEE. Losses at the gene ends were 1 base for V and 4 bases for J; bases not matched to a gene: 5. This CDR3 region has 14 residues.

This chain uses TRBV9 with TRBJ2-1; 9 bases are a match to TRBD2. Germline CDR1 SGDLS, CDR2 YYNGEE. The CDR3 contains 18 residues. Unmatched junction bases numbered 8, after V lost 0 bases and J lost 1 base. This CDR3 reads CASSVGAGGRRSYNEQFF. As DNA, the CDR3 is TGTGCCAGCAGCGTAGGTGCGGGGGGGCGGAGGTCCTACAATGAGCAGTTCTTC.

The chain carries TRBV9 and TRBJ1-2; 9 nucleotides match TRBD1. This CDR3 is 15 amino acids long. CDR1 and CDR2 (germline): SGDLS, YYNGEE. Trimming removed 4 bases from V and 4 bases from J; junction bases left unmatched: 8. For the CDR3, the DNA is TGTGCCAGCAGCCGAGGGACAGGGTCTGGCTATGGCTACACCTTC. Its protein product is CASSRGTGSGYGYTF.

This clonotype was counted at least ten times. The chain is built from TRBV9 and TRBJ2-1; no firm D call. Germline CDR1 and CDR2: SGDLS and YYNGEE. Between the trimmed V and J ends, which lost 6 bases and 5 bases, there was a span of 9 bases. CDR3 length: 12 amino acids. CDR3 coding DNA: TGTGCCAGCAACAGTATAGACAATGAGCAGTTCTTC. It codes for CASNSIDNEQFF.

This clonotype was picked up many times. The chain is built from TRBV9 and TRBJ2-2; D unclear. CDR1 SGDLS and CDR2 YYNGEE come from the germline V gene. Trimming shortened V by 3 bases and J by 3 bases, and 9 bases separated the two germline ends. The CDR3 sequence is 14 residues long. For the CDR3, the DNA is TGTGCCAGCAGCGAAAGGGCCGACACCGGGGAGCTGTTTTTT. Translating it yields CASSERADTGELFF.

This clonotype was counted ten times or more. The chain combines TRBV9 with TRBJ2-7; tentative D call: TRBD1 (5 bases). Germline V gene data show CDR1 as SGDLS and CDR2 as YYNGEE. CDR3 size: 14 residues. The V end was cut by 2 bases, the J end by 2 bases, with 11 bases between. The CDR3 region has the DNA TGTGCCAGCAGCGTGGCAGGGTATCCCTACGAGCAGTACTTC. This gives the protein CASSVAGYPYEQYF. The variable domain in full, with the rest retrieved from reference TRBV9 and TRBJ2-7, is DSGVTQTPKHLITATGQRVTLRCSPRSGDLSVYWYQQSLDQGLQFLIQYYNGEERAKGNILERFSAQQFPDLHSELNLSSLELGDSALYFCASSVAGYPYEQYFGPGTRLTVT.

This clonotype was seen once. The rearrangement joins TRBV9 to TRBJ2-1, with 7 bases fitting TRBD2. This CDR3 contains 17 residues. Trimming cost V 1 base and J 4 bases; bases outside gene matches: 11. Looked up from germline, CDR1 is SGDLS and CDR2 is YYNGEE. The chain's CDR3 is CASSVTPPGGRYNEQFF. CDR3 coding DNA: TGTGCCAGCAGCGTAACCCCCCCGGGGGGTCGGTACAATGAGCAGTTCTTC.